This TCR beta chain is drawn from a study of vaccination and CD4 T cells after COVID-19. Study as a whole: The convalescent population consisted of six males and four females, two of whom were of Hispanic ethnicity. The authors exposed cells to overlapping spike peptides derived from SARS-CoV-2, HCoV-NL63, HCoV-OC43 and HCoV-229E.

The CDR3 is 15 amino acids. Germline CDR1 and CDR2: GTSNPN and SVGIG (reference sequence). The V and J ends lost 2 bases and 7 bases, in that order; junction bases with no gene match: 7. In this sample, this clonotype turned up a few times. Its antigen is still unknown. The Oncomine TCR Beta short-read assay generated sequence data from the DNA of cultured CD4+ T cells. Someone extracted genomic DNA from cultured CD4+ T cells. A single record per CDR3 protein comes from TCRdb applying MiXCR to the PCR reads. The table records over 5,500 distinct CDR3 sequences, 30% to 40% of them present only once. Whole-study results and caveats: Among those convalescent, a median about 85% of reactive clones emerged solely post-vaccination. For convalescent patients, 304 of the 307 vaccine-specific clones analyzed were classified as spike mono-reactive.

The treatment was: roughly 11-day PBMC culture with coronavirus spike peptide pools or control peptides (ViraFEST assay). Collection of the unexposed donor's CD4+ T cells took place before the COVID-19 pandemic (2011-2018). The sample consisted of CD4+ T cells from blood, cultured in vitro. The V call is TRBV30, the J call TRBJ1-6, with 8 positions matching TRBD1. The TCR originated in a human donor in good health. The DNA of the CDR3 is TGTGCCTGGAGTACCCCCGGGACAGGCAATTCACCCCTCCACTTT. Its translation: CAWSTPGTGNSPLHF.